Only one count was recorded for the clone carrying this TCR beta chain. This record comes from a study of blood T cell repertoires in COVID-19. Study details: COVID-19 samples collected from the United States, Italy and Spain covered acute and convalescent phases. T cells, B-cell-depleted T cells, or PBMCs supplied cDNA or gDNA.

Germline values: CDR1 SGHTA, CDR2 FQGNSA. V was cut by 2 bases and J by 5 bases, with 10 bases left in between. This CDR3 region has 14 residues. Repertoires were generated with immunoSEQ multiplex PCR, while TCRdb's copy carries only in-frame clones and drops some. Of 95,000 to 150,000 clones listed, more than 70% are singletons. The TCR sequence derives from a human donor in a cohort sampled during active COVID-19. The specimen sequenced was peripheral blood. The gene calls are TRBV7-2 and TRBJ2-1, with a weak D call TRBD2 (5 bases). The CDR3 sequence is CASSLSGNDNEQFF. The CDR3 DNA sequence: TGTGCCAGCAGCTTAAGCGGAAATGACAATGAGCAGTTCTTC.